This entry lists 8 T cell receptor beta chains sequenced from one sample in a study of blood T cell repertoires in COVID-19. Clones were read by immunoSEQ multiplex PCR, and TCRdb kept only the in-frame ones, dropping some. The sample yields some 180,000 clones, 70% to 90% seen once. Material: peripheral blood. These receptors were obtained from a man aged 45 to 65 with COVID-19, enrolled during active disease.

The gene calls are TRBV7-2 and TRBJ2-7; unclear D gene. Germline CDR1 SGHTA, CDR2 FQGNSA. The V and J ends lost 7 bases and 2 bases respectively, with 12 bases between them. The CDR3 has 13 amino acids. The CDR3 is CASTLDATYEQYF. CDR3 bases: TGTGCCAGCACCCTAGACGCCACCTACGAGCAGTACTTC.

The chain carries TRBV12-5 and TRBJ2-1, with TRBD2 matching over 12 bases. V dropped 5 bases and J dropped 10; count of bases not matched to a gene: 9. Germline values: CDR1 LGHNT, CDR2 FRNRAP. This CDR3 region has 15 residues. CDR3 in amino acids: CASGLGLAGLVEQFF. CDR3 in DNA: TGTGCTAGTGGTCTGGGACTAGCGGGCCTGGTAGAGCAGTTCTTC.

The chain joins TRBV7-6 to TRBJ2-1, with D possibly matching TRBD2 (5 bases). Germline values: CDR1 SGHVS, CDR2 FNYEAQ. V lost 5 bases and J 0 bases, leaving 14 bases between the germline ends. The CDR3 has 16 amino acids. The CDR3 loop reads CASSDPLGSSYNEQFF. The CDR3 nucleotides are TGTGCCAGCAGCGACCCCTTGGGGAGCTCCTACAATGAGCAGTTCTTC.

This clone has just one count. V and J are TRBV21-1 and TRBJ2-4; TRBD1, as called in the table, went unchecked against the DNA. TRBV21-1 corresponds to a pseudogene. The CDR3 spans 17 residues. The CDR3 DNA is TGTGCCAGCAGCAGACAACAGGGGCTACTAGCCAAAAACATTCAGTACTTC. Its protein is CASSRQQGLLAKNIQYF.

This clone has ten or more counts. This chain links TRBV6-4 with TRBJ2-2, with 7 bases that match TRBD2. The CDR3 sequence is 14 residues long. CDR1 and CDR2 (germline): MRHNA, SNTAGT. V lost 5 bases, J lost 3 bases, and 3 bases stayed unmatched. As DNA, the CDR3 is TGTGCCAGCAGTAGCGGGAAAGACACCGGGGAGCTGTTTTTT. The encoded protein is CASSSGKDTGELFF.

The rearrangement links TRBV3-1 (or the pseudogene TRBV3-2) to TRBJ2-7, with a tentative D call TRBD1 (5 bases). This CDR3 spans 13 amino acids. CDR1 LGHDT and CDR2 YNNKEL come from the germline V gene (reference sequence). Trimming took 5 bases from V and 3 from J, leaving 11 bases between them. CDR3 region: CASSWQGGYEQYF. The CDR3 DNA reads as TGTGCCAGCAGCTGGCAGGGTGGCTACGAGCAGTACTTC.

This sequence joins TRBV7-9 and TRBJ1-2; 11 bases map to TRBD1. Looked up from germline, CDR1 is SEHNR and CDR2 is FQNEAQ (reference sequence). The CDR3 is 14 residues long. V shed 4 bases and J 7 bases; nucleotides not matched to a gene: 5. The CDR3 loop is CASSSGTGGGGYTF. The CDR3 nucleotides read TGTGCCAGCAGCTCAGGGACAGGGGGTGGTGGCTACACCTTC. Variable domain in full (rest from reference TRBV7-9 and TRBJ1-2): DTGVSQNPRHKITKRGQNVTFRCDPISEHNRLYWYRQTLGQGPEFLTYFQNEAQLEKSRLLSDRFSAERPKGSFSTLEIQRTEQGDSAMYLCASSSGTGGGGYTFGSGTRLTVV.

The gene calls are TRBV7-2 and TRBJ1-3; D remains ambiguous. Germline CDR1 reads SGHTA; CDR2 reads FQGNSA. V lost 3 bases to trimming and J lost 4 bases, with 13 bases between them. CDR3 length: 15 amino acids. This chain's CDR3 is CASSFNSVAGNTIYF. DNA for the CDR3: TGTGCCAGCAGCTTTAACTCGGTCGCGGGAAACACCATATATTTT.